The rows below give T cell receptor beta chains drawn from one sample of a study of T cell responses to AZD1222 COVID-19 vaccine. Measured with immunoSEQ multiplex PCR; TCRdb has only the in-frame clones, and not every one. This table has over 85,000 clones, about 87% appearing once. The sample in question was peripheral blood, obtained 28 days after the second AZD1222 dose. These receptors all come from an adult who received the AZD1222 COVID-19 vaccine. Both conserved end residues are part of each CDR3. The D gene is left open where the match is weak. Clone sizes are given selectively: once, few, many, or a class where the clone is expanded.

v_call: TRBV7-9; clone_size: -; d_call: -; j_call: TRBJ2-5; cdr3_nt: TGTGCCAGCGCACGGGGACTCACAGAGACCCAGTACTTC; cdr3_aa: CASARGLTETQYF
v_call: TRBV19; clone_size: -; d_call: TRBD1; j_call: TRBJ1-1; cdr3_nt: TGTGCCAGTAGTATTTGGGGACAGGGGTTCGGCACTGAAGCTTTCTTT; cdr3_aa: CASSIWGQGFGTEAFF
v_call: TRBV19; clone_size: -; d_call: -; j_call: TRBJ1-5; cdr3_nt: TGTGCCAGTAGTATAGGGCAGGTTAACAATCAGCCCCAGCATTTT; cdr3_aa: CASSIGQVNNQPQHF
v_call: TRBV7-6; clone_size: -; d_call: -; j_call: TRBJ1-6; cdr3_nt: TGTGCCAGCAGCTTAGACGGTGGGAATTCACCCCTCCACTTT; cdr3_aa: CASSLDGGNSPLHF
v_call: TRBV5-1; clone_size: -; d_call: -; j_call: TRBJ2-1; cdr3_nt: TGCGCCAGCAGCCCCAGTCTTAGTATTAGTGAGCAGTTCTTC; cdr3_aa: CASSPSLSISEQFF
v_call: TRBV18; clone_size: once; d_call: -; j_call: TRBJ1-3; cdr3_nt: TGTGCCAGCTCACCGTCTCAGACAGACGGAAACACCATATATTTT; cdr3_aa: CASSPSQTDGNTIYF
v_call: TRBV19; clone_size: once; d_call: -; j_call: TRBJ2-1; cdr3_nt: TGTGCCAGTAGTATAGAAGAGCGGTCTGAGCAGTTCTTC; cdr3_aa: CASSIEERSEQFF
v_call: TRBV18; clone_size: -; d_call: TRBD1; j_call: TRBJ1-1; cdr3_nt: TGTGCCAGCTCACCACCCGGGACAGGTCCCCGTGGCACTGAAGCTTTCTTT; cdr3_aa: CASSPPGTGPRGTEAFF
v_call: TRBV6-5; clone_size: once; d_call: -; j_call: TRBJ1-2; cdr3_nt: TGTGCCAGCAGTTACAACCGTGGCTACACCTTC; cdr3_aa: CASSYNRGYTF
v_call: TRBV11-1; clone_size: -; d_call: TRBD2; j_call: TRBJ2-7; cdr3_nt: TGTGCCAGCAGCTTTGCCGGGACTACCACGGGTGAGCAGTACTTC; cdr3_aa: CASSFAGTTTGEQYF
v_call: TRBV5-1; clone_size: once; d_call: -; j_call: TRBJ1-1; cdr3_nt: TGCGCCAGCAGTCCGTGGGTAGACACTGAAGCTTTCTTT; cdr3_aa: CASSPWVDTEAFF
v_call: TRBV10-3; clone_size: -; d_call: TRBD2; j_call: TRBJ2-1; cdr3_nt: TGTGCCATCAGCGCCGGGACTAGCGGGGGAGATCGTCAGTTCTTC; cdr3_aa: CAISAGTSGGDRQFF
v_call: TRBV30; clone_size: -; d_call: -; j_call: TRBJ1-4; cdr3_nt: TGTGCCGGGGGCGGGGCGGCTAATGAAAAACTGTTTTTT; cdr3_aa: CAGGGAANEKLFF
v_call: TRBV19; clone_size: -; d_call: TRBD2; j_call: TRBJ2-1; cdr3_nt: TGTGCCAGTTCTCTAACTAGCGGGAGAAATGAGCAGTTCTTC; cdr3_aa: CASSLTSGRNEQFF
v_call: TRBV19; clone_size: -; d_call: -; j_call: TRBJ1-6; cdr3_nt: TGTGCCAGTAGTATACAGGGAGCCTATAATTCACCCCTCCACTTT; cdr3_aa: CASSIQGAYNSPLHF
v_call: TRBV6-5; clone_size: -; d_call: -; j_call: TRBJ2-5; cdr3_nt: TGTGCCAGCGCGGGACATATGACTCAAGAGACCCAGTACTTC; cdr3_aa: CASAGHMTQETQYF
v_call: TRBV27; clone_size: -; d_call: -; j_call: TRBJ1-6; cdr3_nt: TGTGCCAGCAGTTTAGGCAAGCCGAGCTCCTATAATTCACCCCTCCACTTT; cdr3_aa: CASSLGKPSSYNSPLHF
v_call: TRBV4-1; clone_size: few; d_call: -; j_call: TRBJ1-2; cdr3_nt: TGCGCCAGCAGCCTAAGCCAAACAGGGTTCTATGGCTACACCTTC; cdr3_aa: CASSLSQTGFYGYTF
v_call: TRBV7-2; clone_size: -; d_call: TRBD2; j_call: TRBJ2-5; cdr3_nt: TGTGCCAGCAGCTTAGTCATGACTAGCGGGCGGGAGACCCAGTACTTC; cdr3_aa: CASSLVMTSGRETQYF
v_call: TRBV28; clone_size: -; d_call: -; j_call: TRBJ1-5; cdr3_nt: TGTGCCAGCAGTTCTCGTCTTAAGCCCCAGCATTTT; cdr3_aa: CASSSRLKPQHF
v_call: TRBV5-1; clone_size: -; d_call: -; j_call: TRBJ2-7; cdr3_nt: TGCGCCAGCAGCTCCAGGACGAGCTCCTACGAGCAGTACTTC; cdr3_aa: CASSSRTSSYEQYF
v_call: TRBV5-1; clone_size: -; d_call: -; j_call: TRBJ1-6; cdr3_nt: TGCGCCAGCAGCTTAGGGCAGGATAATTCACCCCTCCACTTT; cdr3_aa: CASSLGQDNSPLHF
v_call: TRBV18; clone_size: -; d_call: -; j_call: TRBJ2-7; cdr3_nt: TGTGCCAGCTCACCGACAAGGAGCTCCTACGAGCAGTACTTC; cdr3_aa: CASSPTRSSYEQYF